The subject of this entry is one T cell receptor beta chain. Germline CDR1 reads MNHEY; CDR2 reads SVGAGI. The CDR3 spans 15 residues. V was cut by 2 bases and J by 5 bases, with 15 bases left in between. This sample was taken from a study of blood T cell repertoires in COVID-19. Here immunoSEQ multiplex PCR was the method, and the copy in TCRdb shows in-frame clones only, minus some. The sample shows tens of thousands of clones, nearly 90% of them seen only once. This clonotype originated in a woman aged 45 to 65 with COVID-19, enrolled during active disease. V and J are TRBV6-5 and TRBJ1-1; D is perhaps TRBD1 (5 bases). Input material: peripheral blood. This CDR3 reads CASSYRSQGGTEAFF. In DNA form, the CDR3 reads TGTGCCAGCAGTTACAGGTCGCAGGGAGGAACTGAAGCTTTCTTT.